This T cell receptor beta chain was identified in a study of blood T cells in healthy people across ages. Overall study findings and caveats: PBMCs left unsorted prevented a conclusive naive versus antigen-experienced comparison. Possibly confounding the expanded clonotype changes was the fact that donor CMV status was unknown.

The CDR3 is made up of 15 amino acids. The V gene's germline CDR1 is KGHSH and CDR2 LQKENI. V lost 4 bases and J 0 bases, leaving 11 bases between the germline ends. Through a sample-barcoded 5' primer and a J-beta primer mix, a second PCR was run for roughly 6 to 12 cycles. Via MiXCR, TCRdb re-called the 5' RACE reads, giving one row per CDR3 protein. The sample lists 1.5 million to 2 million distinct CDR3 sequences; around 35% were seen once. Worth noting for this clonotype: Its antigen is not known.

The sequence was obtained from a woman in her 30s in good health. V usage is TRBV18 and J usage is TRBJ2-3, with no clear D. The sequenced material came from blood. The CDR3 loop reads CASSLYYPSTDTQYF. CDR3 sequence (DNA): TGTGCCAGCTCACTTTACTACCCTAGCACAGATACGCAGTATTTT.